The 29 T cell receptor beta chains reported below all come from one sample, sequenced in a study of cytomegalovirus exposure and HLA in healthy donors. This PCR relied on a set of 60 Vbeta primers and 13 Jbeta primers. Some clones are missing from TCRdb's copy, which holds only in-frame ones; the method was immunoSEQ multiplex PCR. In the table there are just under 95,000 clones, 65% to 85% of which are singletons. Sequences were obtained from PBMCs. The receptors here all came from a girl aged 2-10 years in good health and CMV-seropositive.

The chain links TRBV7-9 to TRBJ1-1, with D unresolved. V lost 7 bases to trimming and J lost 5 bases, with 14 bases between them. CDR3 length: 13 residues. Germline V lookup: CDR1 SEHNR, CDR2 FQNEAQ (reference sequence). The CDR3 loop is CASKMGSETEAFF. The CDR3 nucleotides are TGTGCCAGCAAGATGGGGAGCGAGACTGAAGCTTTCTTT.

The CDR3 bases are TGTGCCAGCAGCCCACCGGGAAGGAACACTGAAGCTTTCTTT. Its translation: CASSPPGRNTEAFF. The V call is TRBV7-9, the J call TRBJ1-1, with no clear D. CDR1 SEHNR and CDR2 FQNEAQ come from the germline V gene (reference sequence). With 5 bases removed from V and 1 base from J, the gap between germline ends came to 11 bases. CDR3 length: 14 residues.

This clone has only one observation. The CDR3 DNA follows: TGTGCCAGCAGTCGTACAGGGGGTACTACCTACGAGCAGTACTTC. It codes for CASSRTGGTTYEQYF. This chain joins TRBV9 and TRBJ2-7; the match to TRBD1 covers 8 bases. J lost 2 bases, V lost 5 bases, and 9 bases had no gene match. The CDR3 has 15 amino acids. The V gene's germline CDR1 is SGDLS and CDR2 YYNGEE.

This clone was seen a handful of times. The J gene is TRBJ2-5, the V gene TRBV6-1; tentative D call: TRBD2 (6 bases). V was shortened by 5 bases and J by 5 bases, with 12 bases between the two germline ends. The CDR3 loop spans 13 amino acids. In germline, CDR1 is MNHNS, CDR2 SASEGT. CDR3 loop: CASSRLVVETQYF. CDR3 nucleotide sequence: TGTGCCAGCAGTCGACTAGTGGTCGAGACCCAGTACTTC.

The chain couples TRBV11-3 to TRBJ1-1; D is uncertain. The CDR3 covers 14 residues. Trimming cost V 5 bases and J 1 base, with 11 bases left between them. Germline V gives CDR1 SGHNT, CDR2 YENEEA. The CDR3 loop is CASSPKSGNTEAFF. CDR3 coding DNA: TGTGCCAGCAGCCCCAAGTCAGGGAACACTGAAGCTTTCTTT.

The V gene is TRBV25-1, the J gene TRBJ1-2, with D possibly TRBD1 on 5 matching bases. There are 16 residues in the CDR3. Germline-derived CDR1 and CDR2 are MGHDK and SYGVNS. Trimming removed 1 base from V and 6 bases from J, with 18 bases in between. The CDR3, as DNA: TGTGCCAGCAGTGAATCCCTAAGAAGGGGTACGCATGGCTACACCTTC. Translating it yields CASSESLRRGTHGYTF.

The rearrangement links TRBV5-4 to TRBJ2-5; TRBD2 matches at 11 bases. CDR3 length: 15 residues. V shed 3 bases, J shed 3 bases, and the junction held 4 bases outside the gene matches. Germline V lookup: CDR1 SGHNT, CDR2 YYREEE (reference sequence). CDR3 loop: CASSSPGLAEETQYF. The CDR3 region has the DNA TGTGCCAGCAGCTCTCCGGGACTAGCGGAAGAGACCCAGTACTTC.

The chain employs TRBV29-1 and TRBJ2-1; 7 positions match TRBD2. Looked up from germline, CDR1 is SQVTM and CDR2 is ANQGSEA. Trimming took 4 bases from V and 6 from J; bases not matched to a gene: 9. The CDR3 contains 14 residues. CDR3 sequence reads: CSVGEGVSRNEQFF. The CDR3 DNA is TGCAGCGTTGGGGAGGGAGTGTCTCGCAATGAGCAGTTCTTC.

In nucleotides, the CDR3 is TGCAGCGTTGCGTTCCCGAAGATAGCGAACACTGAAGCTTTCTTT. Protein sequence: CSVAFPKIANTEAFF. The V and J genes are TRBV29-1 and TRBJ1-1; no clear D gene. The V end was cut by 4 bases, the J end by 1 base, with 16 bases between. Germline CDR1 reads SQVTM; CDR2 reads ANQGSEA. The CDR3 has 15 residues.

CDR3 protein: CASRGTGGGNQPQHF. Written as DNA, the CDR3 is TGTGCCAGCAGAGGGACAGGGGGAGGCAATCAGCCCCAGCATTTT. The chain combines TRBV6-1 with TRBJ1-5; TRBD1 matches at 11 bases. Germline loops: CDR1 MNHNS, CDR2 SASEGT. Trimming took 6 bases from V and 2 from J; bases not matched to a gene: 3. The CDR3 is 15 amino acids.

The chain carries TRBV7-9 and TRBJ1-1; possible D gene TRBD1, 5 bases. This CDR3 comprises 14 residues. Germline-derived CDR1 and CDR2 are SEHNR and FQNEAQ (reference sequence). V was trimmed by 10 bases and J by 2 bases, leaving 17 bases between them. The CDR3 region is CATGGEGINTEAFF. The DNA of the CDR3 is TGTGCCACTGGGGGGGAGGGGATAAACACTGAAGCTTTCTTT.

CDR3 residues: CASSKTVTYEQYF. The CDR3 DNA is TGTGCCAGCTCAAAGACAGTTACCTACGAGCAGTACTTC. The chain joins TRBV18 to TRBJ2-7; D may be TRBD1 (5 bases). The CDR3 extends over 13 amino acids. Between the trimmed V and J ends, which lost 5 bases and 2 bases, there was a span of 10 bases. Looked up from germline, CDR1 is KGHSH and CDR2 is LQKENI.

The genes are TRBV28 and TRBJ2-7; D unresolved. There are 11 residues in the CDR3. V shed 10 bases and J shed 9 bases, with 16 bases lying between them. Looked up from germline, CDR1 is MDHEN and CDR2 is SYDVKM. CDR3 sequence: CATLALRGQYF. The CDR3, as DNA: TGTGCCACCCTGGCGCTACGAGGGCAGTACTTC.

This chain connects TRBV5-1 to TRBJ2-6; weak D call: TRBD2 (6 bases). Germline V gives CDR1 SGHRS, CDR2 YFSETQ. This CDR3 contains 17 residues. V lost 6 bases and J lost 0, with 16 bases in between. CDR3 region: CASTEGMTSSGANVLTF. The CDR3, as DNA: TGCGCCAGCACCGAAGGAATGACTAGCTCTGGGGCCAACGTCCTGACTTTC.

The CDR3 region has the DNA TGTGCCAGCAGTCATCCACTCGATGTGCAGTACTTC. This encodes CASSHPLDVQYF. V gene TRBV6-5 combines with J gene TRBJ2-7; no definite D call. This CDR3 has 12 residues. The germline CDR1 and CDR2 sequences are MNHEY and SVGAGI. The germline V and J ends were trimmed by 5 bases and 9 bases, with 14 bases remaining between them.

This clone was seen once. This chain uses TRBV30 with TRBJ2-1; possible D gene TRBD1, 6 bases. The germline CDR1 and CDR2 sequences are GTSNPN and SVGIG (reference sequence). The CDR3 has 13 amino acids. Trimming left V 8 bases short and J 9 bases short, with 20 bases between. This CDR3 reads CARSGTRRAEQFF. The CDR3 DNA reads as TGTGCCCGCTCCGGGACAAGAAGGGCTGAGCAGTTCTTC.

CDR3: CASSRQGTLGRAFF. The CDR3 DNA reads TGTGCCAGCAGCAGACAGGGCACTCTCGGCAGAGCTTTCTTT. The chain has TRBV6-5 and TRBJ1-1; 7 bases are a match to TRBD1. The germline V gene encodes CDR1 MNHEY and CDR2 SVGAGI. The ends lost 6 bases at V and 10 bases at J; junction bases unmatched: 14. The CDR3 has 14 residues.

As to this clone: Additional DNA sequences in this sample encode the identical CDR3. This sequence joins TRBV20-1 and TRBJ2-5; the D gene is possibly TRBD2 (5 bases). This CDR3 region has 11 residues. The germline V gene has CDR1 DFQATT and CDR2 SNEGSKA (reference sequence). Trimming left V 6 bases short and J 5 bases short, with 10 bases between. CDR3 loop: CSAERGETQYF. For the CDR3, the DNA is TGCAGTGCGGAGCGCGGGGAGACCCAGTACTTC.

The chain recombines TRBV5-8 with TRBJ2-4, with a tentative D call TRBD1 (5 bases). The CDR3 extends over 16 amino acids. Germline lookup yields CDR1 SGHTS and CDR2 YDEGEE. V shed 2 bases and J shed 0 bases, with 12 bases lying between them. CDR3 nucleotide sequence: TGTGCCAGCAGCTTAAGACAGTTTCTAGCCAAAAACATTCAGTACTTC. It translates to CASSLRQFLAKNIQYF.

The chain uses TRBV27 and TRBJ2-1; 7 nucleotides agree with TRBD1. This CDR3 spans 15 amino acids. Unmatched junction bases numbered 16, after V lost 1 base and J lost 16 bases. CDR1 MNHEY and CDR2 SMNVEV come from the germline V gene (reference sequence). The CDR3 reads CASSLFRNPGTATFF. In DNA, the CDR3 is TGTGCCAGCAGTTTATTTCGGAACCCCGGGACAGCTACTTTCTTC.

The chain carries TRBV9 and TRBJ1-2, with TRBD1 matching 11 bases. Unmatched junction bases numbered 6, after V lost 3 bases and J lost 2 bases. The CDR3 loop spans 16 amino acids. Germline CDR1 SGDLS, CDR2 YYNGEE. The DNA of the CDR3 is TGTGCCAGCAGCGCGTCCCGGGACAGGGGGAACTATGGCTACACCTTC. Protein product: CASSASRDRGNYGYTF. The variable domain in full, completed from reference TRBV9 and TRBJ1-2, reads DSGVTQTPKHLITATGQRVTLRCSPRSGDLSVYWYQQSLDQGLQFLIQYYNGEERAKGNILERFSAQQFPDLHSELNLSSLELGDSALYFCASSASRDRGNYGYTFGSGTRLTVV.

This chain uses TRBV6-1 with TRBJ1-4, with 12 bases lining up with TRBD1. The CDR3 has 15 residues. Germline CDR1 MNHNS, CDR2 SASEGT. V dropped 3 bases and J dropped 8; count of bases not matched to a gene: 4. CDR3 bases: TGTGCCAGCAGTGACGGGGACAGGGGGCCCGAAAAACTGTTTTTT. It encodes CASSDGDRGPEKLFF.

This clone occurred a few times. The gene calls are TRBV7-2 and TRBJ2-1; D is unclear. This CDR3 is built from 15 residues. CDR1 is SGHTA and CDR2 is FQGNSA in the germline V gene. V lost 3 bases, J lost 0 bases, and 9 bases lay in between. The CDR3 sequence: CASSLRSSSYNEQFF. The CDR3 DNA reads TGTGCCAGCAGCTTGCGGTCGAGCTCCTACAATGAGCAGTTCTTC.

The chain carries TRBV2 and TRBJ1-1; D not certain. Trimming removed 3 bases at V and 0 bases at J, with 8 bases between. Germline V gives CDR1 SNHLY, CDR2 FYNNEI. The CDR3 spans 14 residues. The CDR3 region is CASSDSGLNTEAFF. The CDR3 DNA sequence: TGTGCCAGCAGTGACAGCGGGTTGAACACTGAAGCTTTCTTT.

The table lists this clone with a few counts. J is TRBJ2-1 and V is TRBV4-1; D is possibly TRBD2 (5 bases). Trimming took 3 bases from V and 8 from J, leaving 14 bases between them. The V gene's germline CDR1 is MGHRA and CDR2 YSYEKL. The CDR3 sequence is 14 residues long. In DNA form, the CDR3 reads TGCGCCAGCAGCCATCCCGGAGGCGACGATGAGCAGTTCTTC. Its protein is CASSHPGGDDEQFF.

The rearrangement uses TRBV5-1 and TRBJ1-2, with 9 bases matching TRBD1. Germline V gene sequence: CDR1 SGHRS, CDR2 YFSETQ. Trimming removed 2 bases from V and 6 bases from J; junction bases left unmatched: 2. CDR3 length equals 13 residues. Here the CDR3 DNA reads TGCGCCAGCAGCTTACAGGGGGCGGATGGCTACACCTTC. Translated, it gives CASSLQGADGYTF. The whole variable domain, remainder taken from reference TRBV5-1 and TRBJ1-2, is KAGVTQTPRYLIKTRGQQVTLSCSPISGHRSVSWYQQTPGQGLQFLFEYFSETQRNKGNFPGRFSGRQFSNSRSEMNVSTLELGDSALYLCASSLQGADGYTFGSGTRLTVV.

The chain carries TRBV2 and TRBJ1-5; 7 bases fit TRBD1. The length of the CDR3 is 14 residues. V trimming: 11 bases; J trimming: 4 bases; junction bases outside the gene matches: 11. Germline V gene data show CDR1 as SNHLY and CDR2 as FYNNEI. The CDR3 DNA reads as TGTGCCGCGGGAGGGGGCTTTAATAATCAGCCCCAGCATTTT. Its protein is CAAGGGFNNQPQHF.

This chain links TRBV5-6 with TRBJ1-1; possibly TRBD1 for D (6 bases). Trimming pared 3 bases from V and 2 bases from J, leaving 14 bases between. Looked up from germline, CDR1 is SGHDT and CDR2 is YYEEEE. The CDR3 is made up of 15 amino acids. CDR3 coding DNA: TGTGCCAGCAGCTGGATGGACAGACCTAACACTGAAGCTTTCTTT. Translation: CASSWMDRPNTEAFF.

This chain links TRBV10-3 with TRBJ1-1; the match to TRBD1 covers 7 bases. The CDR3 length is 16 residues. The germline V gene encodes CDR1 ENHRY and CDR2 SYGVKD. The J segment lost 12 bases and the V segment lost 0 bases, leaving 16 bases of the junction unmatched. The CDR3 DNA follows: TGTGCCATCAGTGAGTCGATAGGGGGCGGGGTGTCTTCATCTTTCTTT. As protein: CAISESIGGGVSSSFF.